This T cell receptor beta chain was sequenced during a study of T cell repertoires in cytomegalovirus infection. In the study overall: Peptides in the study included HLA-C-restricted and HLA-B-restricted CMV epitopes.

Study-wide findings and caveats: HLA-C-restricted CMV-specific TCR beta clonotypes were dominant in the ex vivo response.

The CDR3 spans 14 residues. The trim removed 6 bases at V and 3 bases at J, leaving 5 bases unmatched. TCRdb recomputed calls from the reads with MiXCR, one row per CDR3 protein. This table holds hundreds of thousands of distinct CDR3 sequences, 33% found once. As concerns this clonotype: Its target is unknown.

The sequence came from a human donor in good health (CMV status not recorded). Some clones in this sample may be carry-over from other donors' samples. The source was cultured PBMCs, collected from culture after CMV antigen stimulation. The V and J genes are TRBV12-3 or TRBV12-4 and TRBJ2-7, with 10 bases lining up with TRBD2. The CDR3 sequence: CASSSGLAVYEQYV. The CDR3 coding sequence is TGTGCCAGCAGCTCAGGACTAGCGGTCTACGAGCAGTACGTC.